The sequence of this TCR beta chain was determined in a study of STAT5B mutations in CD4+ large granular lymphocyte leukemia. Measured with immunoSEQ multiplex PCR; TCRdb has only the in-frame clones, and not every one. Among about 9,500 clones listed, roughly 80% were seen once. V gave up 5 bases and J gave up 3 bases, with 13 bases separating them. The germline gives CDR1 LGHNA, CDR2 YSLEER. The CDR3 length is 14 residues. The sequence came from a man in his 60s with CD4+ T-cell large granular lymphocyte leukemia. Sequencing was performed on PBMCs. The rearrangement joins TRBV4-3 to TRBJ1-2; D is perhaps TRBD1 (6 bases). For the CDR3, the DNA is TGCGCCAGCAGCGCCAGGGAGGGGGACTATGGCTACACCTTC. As protein: CASSAREGDYGYTF.